Listed below are T cell receptor beta chains from one sample, sequenced in a study of CD8 T cells in ankylosing spondylitis. TCRdb called the 5' RACE reads again in MiXCR, with one record for every CDR3 protein. Counted here are 750,000 to 850,000 distinct CDR3 sequences, around 11% occurring once; the ten biggest clones make up approximately 0.51%. Sequenced input: blood, either unsorted or a sorted T cell fraction (not recorded which). The receptors here all came from a male donor with ankylosing spondylitis. Both conserved end residues are part of each CDR3. Fields, in order: clone size, V gene, J gene, D gene, CDR3 protein, CDR3 DNA. The D gene is left open where the match is weak. Clone size is not always given. Where it is, it says once, few, many or a class for expanded clones.

NA	TRBV20-1	TRBJ2-3	NA	CSARGGENTDTQYF	TGCAGTGCTAGAGGTGGGGAGAACACAGATACGCAGTATTTT
few	TRBV5-1	TRBJ2-7	NA	CASRSGTQLGEQYF	TGCGCCAGCAGATCCGGGACCCAGTTGGGGGAGCAGTACTTC
NA	TRBV20-1	TRBJ2-7	NA	CSAKPGFSYEQYF	TGCAGTGCAAAACCAGGGTTCTCCTACGAGCAGTACTTC
NA	TRBV5-1	TRBJ2-3	TRBD1	CASTDRGDAVDTQYF	TGCGCCAGCACTGACAGGGGGGACGCAGTAGATACGCAGTATTTT
few	TRBV7-2	TRBJ2-2	NA	CASSFRGGNTGELFF	TGTGCCAGCAGCTTTCGCGGCGGAAACACCGGGGAGCTGTTTTTT
many	TRBV6-1	TRBJ1-5	NA	CASANAGLGNQPQHF	TGTGCCAGCGCCAACGCGGGCCTGGGGAATCAGCCCCAGCATTTT
few	TRBV4-1	TRBJ2-7	TRBD1	CASSLTGTGAHEQYF	TGCGCCAGCAGCCTAACAGGGACAGGGGCCCACGAGCAGTACTTC
NA	TRBV12-3/TRBV12-4	TRBJ2-2	NA	CASSFGGKYTGELFF	TGTGCCAGCAGTTTCGGAGGGAAATACACCGGGGAGCTGTTTTTT
NA	TRBV11-2	TRBJ2-5	TRBD2	CASSPRLAGDRETQYF	TGTGCCAGCAGCCCCCGACTAGCGGGAGACCGAGAGACCCAGTACTTC
NA	TRBV7-2	TRBJ2-7	TRBD1	CASSMQGAREQYF	TGTGCCAGCAGCATGCAGGGGGCTAGGGAGCAGTACTTC
NA	TRBV6-1	TRBJ2-2	NA	CASSVQPAQNTGELFF	TGTGCCAGCAGTGTTCAGCCCGCCCAGAACACCGGGGAGCTGTTTTTT
NA	TRBV24-1	TRBJ2-7	NA	CATSDYRAHEQYF	TGTGCCACCAGTGATTATAGGGCCCACGAGCAGTACTTC
few	TRBV7-2	TRBJ1-3	NA	CASSRGGGGNTIYF	TGTGCCAGCAGCAGAGGGGGGGGAGGAAACACCATATATTTT
NA	TRBV7-6	TRBJ1-1	NA	CASSTPTVNTEAFF	TGTGCCAGCAGCACTCCAACGGTGAACACTGAAGCTTTCTTT
many	TRBV29-1	TRBJ2-5	TRBD1	CSGDSPSETQYF	TGCAGCGGGGACAGTCCTTCAGAGACCCAGTACTTC
NA	TRBV5-6	TRBJ2-1	NA	CASSFLEDTNHNEQFF	TGTGCCAGCAGCTTTCTAGAGGACACGAACCACAATGAGCAGTTCTTC
many	TRBV5-1	TRBJ1-1	NA	CASSQIGGRGAFF	TGCGCCAGCAGCCAAATAGGTGGGCGGGGAGCTTTCTTT
NA	TRBV12-3/TRBV12-4	TRBJ2-1	TRBD2	CASRSGGAYNEQFF	TGTGCCAGCAGGAGCGGGGGGGCCTACAATGAGCAGTTCTTC
NA	TRBV20-1	TRBJ1-2	TRBD1	CSASSSTGNNYGYTF	TGCAGTGCTAGTTCGTCGACAGGGAATAACTATGGCTACACCTTC
NA	TRBV4-2	TRBJ2-3	TRBD2	CASSLRLAVSTDTQYF	TGTGCCAGCAGCCTCCGACTAGCGGTCAGCACAGATACGCAGTATTTT
NA	TRBV6-6	TRBJ2-3	NA	CATWRGTDTQYF	TGTGCCACGTGGAGGGGCACAGATACGCAGTATTTT
many	TRBV10-3	TRBJ1-6	NA	CAISERAGESPLHF	TGTGCCATCAGTGAGCGGGCAGGGGAATCACCCCTCCACTTT
few	TRBV20-1	TRBJ2-1	NA	CSARDLVGVGEQFF	TGCAGTGCTAGAGATCTGGTCGGGGTCGGTGAGCAGTTCTTC
many	TRBV4-3	TRBJ1-1	NA	CASSQAGTNTEAFF	TGCGCCAGCAGCCAGGCCGGGACGAACACTGAAGCTTTCTTT
NA	TRBV6-6	TRBJ1-4	NA	CASSYTEREKLFF	TGTGCCAGCAGTTACACCGAAAGAGAAAAACTGTTTTTT
NA	TRBV29-1	TRBJ2-5	NA	CSVGKLRETQYF	TGCAGCGTAGGAAAACTTAGAGAGACCCAGTACTTC
NA	TRBV7-2	TRBJ2-2	NA	CASTSGGITGELFF	TGTGCCAGCACCTCAGGAGGAATCACCGGGGAGCTGTTTTTT
NA	TRBV20-1	TRBJ2-1	NA	CSAPGPYGHNEQFF	TGCAGTGCGCCCGGGCCCTACGGCCACAATGAGCAGTTCTTC
few	TRBV5-1	TRBJ1-4	NA	CASKPTARDEKLFF	TGCGCCAGCAAACCGACAGCCCGAGATGAAAAACTGTTTTTT
NA	TRBV21-1	TRBJ2-7	NA	CASLSQISYEQYF	TGTGCCAGCCTTAGTCAGATTTCCTACGAGCAGTACTTC
few	TRBV18	TRBJ2-1	NA	CASSPGQKPYNEQFF	TGTGCCAGCTCACCTGGACAGAAACCCTACAATGAGCAGTTCTTC
many	TRBV20-1	TRBJ2-1	NA	CSARAVVGSYNEQFF	TGCAGTGCTAGAGCGGTAGTGGGCTCCTACAATGAGCAGTTCTTC
few	TRBV27	TRBJ2-3	NA	CASNSWNTDTQYF	TGTGCCAGCAACAGTTGGAACACAGATACGCAGTATTTT
NA	TRBV14	TRBJ2-6	TRBD1	CASSPQGARAGANVLTF	TGTGCCAGCAGCCCACAGGGGGCGCGGGCTGGGGCCAACGTCCTGACTTTC
once	TRBV18	TRBJ2-7	NA	CASSPTVAPFPVAYF	TGTGCCAGCTCACCGACCGTGGCACCCTTCCCCGTGGCGTACTTC
NA	TRBV4-3	TRBJ2-1	TRBD2	CASSGEGLAGNEQFF	TGCGCCAGCAGCGGTGAGGGACTAGCGGGGAATGAGCAGTTCTTC
few	TRBV7-9	TRBJ2-1	TRBD1	CASIGAGGYNEQFF	TGTGCCAGCATTGGAGCAGGGGGCTACAATGAGCAGTTCTTC
NA	TRBV28	TRBJ1-1	NA	CASSLEPEAFF	TGTGCCAGCAGTCTTGAACCTGAAGCTTTCTTT
NA	TRBV20-1	TRBJ1-2	NA	CSARAGESNYGYTF	TGCAGTGCTAGAGCGGGGGAGTCTAACTATGGCTACACCTTC
NA	TRBV20-1	TRBJ1-3	NA	CSARGGTNSGNTIYF	TGCAGTGCTAGAGGAGGTACTAACTCTGGAAACACCATATATTTT
few	TRBV7-2	TRBJ1-6	NA	CASSLLGQYNSPLHF	TGTGCCAGCAGCTTATTAGGGCAGTATAATTCACCCCTCCACTTT
few	TRBV6-1	TRBJ2-1	NA	CASSRPAGYNEQFF	TGTGCCAGCAGCAGACCTGCGGGCTACAATGAGCAGTTCTTC
few	TRBV5-1	TRBJ1-1	NA	CASRDTGTEAFF	TGCGCCAGCAGGGATACAGGAACTGAAGCTTTCTTT
many	TRBV15	TRBJ1-1	NA	CATSRNMRGAGTEAFF	TGTGCCACCAGCAGAAATATGAGGGGGGCAGGGACTGAAGCTTTCTTT
few	TRBV20-1	TRBJ1-2	TRBD1	CRQGTTNYGYTF	TGCAGACAGGGGACGACCAACTATGGCTACACCTTC
many	TRBV20-1	TRBJ1-1	NA	CSAFSPMGGTEAFF	TGCAGTGCTTTTAGTCCTATGGGGGGAACTGAAGCTTTCTTT
NA	TRBV4-2	TRBJ1-5	NA	CASSQDLAGQPQHF	TGTGCCAGCAGCCAAGATCTTGCCGGGCAGCCCCAGCATTTT
many	TRBV29-1	TRBJ1-2	NA	CSVELGQFYGYTF	TGCAGCGTTGAACTAGGGCAATTCTATGGCTACACCTTC
NA	TRBV20-1	TRBJ2-4	TRBD2	CSASPWEGLLAKNIQYF	TGCAGTGCTAGCCCCTGGGAGGGACTCCTAGCCAAAAACATTCAGTACTTC
few	TRBV11-1	TRBJ2-1	TRBD2	CASSLAGLAAYNEHEQFF	TGTGCCAGCAGCTTAGCCGGACTAGCGGCCTACAATGAACATGAGCAGTTCTTC
many	TRBV20-1	TRBJ2-1	TRBD2	CSAPGLASGNEQFF	TGCAGTGCCCCGGGACTAGCTAGCGGGAATGAGCAGTTCTTC
few	TRBV6-5	TRBJ2-1	TRBD1	CASSYTGTGTDNEQFF	TGTGCCAGCAGTTACACTGGGACAGGGACGGACAATGAGCAGTTCTTC
once	TRBV7-2	TRBJ2-1	NA	CASDRGNRNEQFF	TGTGCCAGCGACCGGGGGAATAGGAATGAGCAGTTCTTC
many	TRBV29-1	TRBJ1-1	NA	CSVEDSRILNTEAFF	TGCAGCGTTGAAGACAGCCGGATCCTGAACACTGAAGCTTTCTTT
few	TRBV28	TRBJ2-7	TRBD1	CASSSTPWTGGYYEQYF	TGTGCCAGCAGTTCAACCCCATGGACAGGGGGCTACTACGAGCAGTACTTC
NA	TRBV29-1	TRBJ2-2	TRBD2	CSVAGGSGWITGELFF	TGCAGCGTTGCGGGAGGAAGCGGGTGGATTACCGGGGAGCTGTTTTTT
few	TRBV6-2/TRBV6-3	TRBJ1-1	NA	CASKDRQAEAFF	TGTGCCAGCAAGGACCGTCAAGCTGAAGCTTTCTTT
few	TRBV24-1	TRBJ2-3	TRBD2	CATKSGRLGNTDTQYF	TGTGCCACCAAGAGCGGGAGATTGGGCAACACAGATACGCAGTATTTT
NA	TRBV2	TRBJ1-5	NA	CASKRTGRGNQPQHF	TGTGCCAGCAAGAGAACAGGAAGGGGCAATCAGCCCCAGCATTTT